What follows describes a single T cell receptor (beta chain). The source of the sample is a study of blood T cell repertoires in COVID-19. The repertoire was sequenced with immunoSEQ multiplex PCR; TCRdb's copy has only in-frame clones and lacks some. Here the sample spans some 100,000 clones, about nine tenths being singletons. The V end lost 9 bases, the J end lost 7 bases, and 18 bases lay between the germline ends. The CDR3 covers 13 residues. The germline CDR1 and CDR2 sequences are WNHNN and SYGVQD (reference sequence). The chain has TRBV10-1 and TRBJ1-2; no reliable D call. The receptor was derived from a man between 50 and 59 years old with acute or convalescent COVID-19. Sequenced input: peripheral blood. CDR3 coding DNA: TGCGCCAGTACAGAATTGTATGGAAGTGGCTACACCTTC. This sequence encodes CASTELYGSGYTF.